This T cell receptor (beta chain) was retrieved from a study of T cells in Graves' hyperthyroidism and ophthalmopathy. Study-wide results and caveats: With a median lead of roughly 6.2 months before onset, the model predicted ophthalmopathy.

This clonotype was seen repeatedly, ten times or more. Its matching antigen is unknown. Patients having uncontrolled infection, another autoimmune disease, pregnancy or lactation were not included. The germline V gene encodes CDR1 DFQATT and CDR2 SNEGSKA (reference sequence). CDR3 size: 14 residues. V lost 3 bases and J lost 5, with 16 bases in between. Amplification of TCR beta CDR3 regions used RNA as the template. The TCR CDR3 first-round RT-PCR relied on the HTBI primer set. TCRdb reprocessed the multiplex PCR reads via MiXCR and lists one record per CDR3 protein. The sample gives around 720,000 distinct CDR3 sequences, roughly 32% of which show up once; roughly 30% is in the top ten.

The sequencing input was blood. The chain links TRBV20-1 to TRBJ2-5; D assignment may be TRBD1 or TRBD2 (5 bases each). This clonotype was obtained from a woman between 40 and 55 years old with Graves' hyperthyroidism. The DNA for the CDR3 is TGCAGTGCTAGCGGGAACACAGGTCGGGAGACCCAGTACTTC. Protein: CSASGNTGRETQYF.